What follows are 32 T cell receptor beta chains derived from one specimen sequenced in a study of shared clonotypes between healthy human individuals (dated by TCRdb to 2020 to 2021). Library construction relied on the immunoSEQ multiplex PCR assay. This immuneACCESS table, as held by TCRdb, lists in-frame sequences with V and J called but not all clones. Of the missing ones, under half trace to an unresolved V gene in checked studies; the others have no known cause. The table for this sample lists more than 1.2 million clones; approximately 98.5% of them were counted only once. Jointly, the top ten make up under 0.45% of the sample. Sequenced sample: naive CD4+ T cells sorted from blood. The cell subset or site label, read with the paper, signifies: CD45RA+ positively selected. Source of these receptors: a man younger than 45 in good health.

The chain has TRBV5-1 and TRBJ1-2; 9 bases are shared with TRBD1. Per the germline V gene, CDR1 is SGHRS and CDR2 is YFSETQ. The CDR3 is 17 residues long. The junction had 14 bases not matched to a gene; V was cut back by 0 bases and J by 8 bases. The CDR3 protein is CASSLAVGGQGSSGYTF. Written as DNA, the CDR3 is TGCGCCAGCAGCTTGGCCGTCGGGGGACAGGGCTCATCCGGCTACACCTTC.

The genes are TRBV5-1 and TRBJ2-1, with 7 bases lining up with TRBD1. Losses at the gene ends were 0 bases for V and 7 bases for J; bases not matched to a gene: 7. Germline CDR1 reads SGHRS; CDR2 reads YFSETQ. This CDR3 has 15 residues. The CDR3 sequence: CASSLAGTESNEQFF. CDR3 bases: TGCGCCAGCAGCTTGGCCGGGACAGAGTCGAATGAGCAGTTCTTC. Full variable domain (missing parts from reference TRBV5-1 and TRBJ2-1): KAGVTQTPRYLIKTRGQQVTLSCSPISGHRSVSWYQQTPGQGLQFLFEYFSETQRNKGNFPGRFSGRQFSNSRSEMNVSTLELGDSALYLCASSLAGTESNEQFFGPGTRLTVL.

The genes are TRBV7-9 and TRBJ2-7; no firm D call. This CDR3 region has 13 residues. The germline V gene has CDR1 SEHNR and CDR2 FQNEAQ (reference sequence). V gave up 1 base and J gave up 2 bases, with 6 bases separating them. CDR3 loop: CASSLEVPYEQYF. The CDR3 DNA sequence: TGTGCCAGCAGCTTAGAGGTGCCCTACGAGCAGTACTTC.

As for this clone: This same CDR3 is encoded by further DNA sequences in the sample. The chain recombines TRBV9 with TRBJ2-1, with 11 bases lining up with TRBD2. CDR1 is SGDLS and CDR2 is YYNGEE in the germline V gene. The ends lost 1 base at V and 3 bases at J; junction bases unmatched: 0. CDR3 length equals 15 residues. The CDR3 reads CASSVTSGSYNEQFF. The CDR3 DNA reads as TGTGCCAGCAGCGTAACTAGCGGGAGCTACAATGAGCAGTTCTTC.

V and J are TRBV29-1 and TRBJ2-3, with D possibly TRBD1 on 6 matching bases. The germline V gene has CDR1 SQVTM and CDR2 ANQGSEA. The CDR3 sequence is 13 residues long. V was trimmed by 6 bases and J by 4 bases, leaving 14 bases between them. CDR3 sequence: CSVRDTEADTQYF. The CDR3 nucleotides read TGCAGCGTGAGGGACACCGAGGCAGATACGCAGTATTTT.

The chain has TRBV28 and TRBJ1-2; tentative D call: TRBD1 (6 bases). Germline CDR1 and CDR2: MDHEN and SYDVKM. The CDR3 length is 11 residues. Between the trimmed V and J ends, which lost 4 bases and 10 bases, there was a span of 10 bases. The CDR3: CASSSGVAYTF. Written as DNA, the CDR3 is TGTGCCAGCAGTTCAGGGGTGGCCTACACCTTC.

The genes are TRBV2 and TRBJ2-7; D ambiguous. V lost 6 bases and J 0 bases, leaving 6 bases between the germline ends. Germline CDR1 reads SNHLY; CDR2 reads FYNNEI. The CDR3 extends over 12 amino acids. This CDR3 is CASSQASYEQYF. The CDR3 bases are TGTGCCAGCAGCCAGGCCTCCTACGAGCAGTACTTC.

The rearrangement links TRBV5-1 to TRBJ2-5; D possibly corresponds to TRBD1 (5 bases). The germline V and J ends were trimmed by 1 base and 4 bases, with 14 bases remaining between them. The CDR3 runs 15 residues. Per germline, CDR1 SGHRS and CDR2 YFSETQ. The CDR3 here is CASSLMYGARETQYF. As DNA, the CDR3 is TGCGCCAGCAGCTTGATGTATGGGGCCAGAGAGACCCAGTACTTC.

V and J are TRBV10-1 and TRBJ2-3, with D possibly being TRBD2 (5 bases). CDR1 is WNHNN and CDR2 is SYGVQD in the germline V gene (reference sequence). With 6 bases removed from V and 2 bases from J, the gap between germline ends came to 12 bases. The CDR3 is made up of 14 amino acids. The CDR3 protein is CASSGGLSTDTQYF. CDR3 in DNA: TGCGCCAGCAGCGGTGGACTTTCCACAGATACGCAGTATTTT.

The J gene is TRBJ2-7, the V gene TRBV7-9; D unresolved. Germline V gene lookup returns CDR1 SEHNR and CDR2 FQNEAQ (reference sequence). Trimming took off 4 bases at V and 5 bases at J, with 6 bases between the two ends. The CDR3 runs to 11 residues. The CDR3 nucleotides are TGTGCCAGCAGCTCCCCCCACGAGCAGTACTTC. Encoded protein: CASSSPHEQYF.

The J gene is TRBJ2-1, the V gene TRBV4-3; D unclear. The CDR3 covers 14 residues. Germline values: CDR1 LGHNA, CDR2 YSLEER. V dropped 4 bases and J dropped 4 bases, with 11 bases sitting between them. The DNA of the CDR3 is TGCGCCAGCAGCCTGAACCTGGGGTACAATGAGCAGTTCTTC. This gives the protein CASSLNLGYNEQFF.

CDR3 residues: CASSVGEGGAEQFF. DNA for the CDR3: TGTGCCAGCAGCGTAGGGGAGGGAGGCGCCGAGCAGTTCTTC. The V gene is TRBV9, the J gene TRBJ2-1, with TRBD2 identical over 7 bases. Germline values: CDR1 SGDLS, CDR2 YYNGEE. With V trimmed by 0 bases and J by 10 bases, 7 bases remained unmatched. This CDR3 spans 14 amino acids.

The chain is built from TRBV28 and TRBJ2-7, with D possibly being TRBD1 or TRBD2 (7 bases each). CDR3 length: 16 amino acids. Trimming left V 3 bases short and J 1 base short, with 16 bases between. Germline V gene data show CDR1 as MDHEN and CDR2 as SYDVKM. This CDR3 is CASSLGGTDPSYEQYF. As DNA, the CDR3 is TGTGCCAGCAGTTTGGGGGGGACAGACCCTTCCTACGAGCAGTACTTC.

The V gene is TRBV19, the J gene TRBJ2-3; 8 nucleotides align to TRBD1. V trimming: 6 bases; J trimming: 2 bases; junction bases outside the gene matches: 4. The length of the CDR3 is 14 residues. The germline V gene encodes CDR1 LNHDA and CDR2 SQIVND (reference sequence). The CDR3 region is CASRPDRVTDTQYF. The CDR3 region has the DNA TGTGCCAGTAGGCCGGACAGGGTCACAGATACGCAGTATTTT.

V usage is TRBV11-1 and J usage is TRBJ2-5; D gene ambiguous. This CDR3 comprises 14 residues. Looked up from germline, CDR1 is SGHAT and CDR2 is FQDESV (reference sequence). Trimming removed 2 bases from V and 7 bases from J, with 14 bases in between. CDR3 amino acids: CASSLRRTQTTQYF. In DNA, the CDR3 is TGTGCCAGCAGCTTACGGCGGACCCAAACGACCCAGTACTTC.

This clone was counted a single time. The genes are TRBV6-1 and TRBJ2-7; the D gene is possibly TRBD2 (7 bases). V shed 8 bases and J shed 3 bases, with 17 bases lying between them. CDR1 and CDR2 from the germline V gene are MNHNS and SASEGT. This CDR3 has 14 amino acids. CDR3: CASPGGGTVYEQYF. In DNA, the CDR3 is TGTGCCAGCCCGGGGGGCGGGACCGTCTACGAGCAGTACTTC.

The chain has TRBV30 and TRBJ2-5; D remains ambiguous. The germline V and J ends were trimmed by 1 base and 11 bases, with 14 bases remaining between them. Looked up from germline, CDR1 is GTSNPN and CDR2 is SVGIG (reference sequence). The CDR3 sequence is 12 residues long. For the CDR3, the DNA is TGTGCCTGGAGTGCCCTCGCCGGACCGCAGTACTTC. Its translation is CAWSALAGPQYF.

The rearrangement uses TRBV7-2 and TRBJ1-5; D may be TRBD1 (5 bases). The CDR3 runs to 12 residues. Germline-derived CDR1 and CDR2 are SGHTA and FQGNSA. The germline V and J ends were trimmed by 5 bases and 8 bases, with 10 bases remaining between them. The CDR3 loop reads CASSPFREPQHF. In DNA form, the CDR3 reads TGTGCCAGCAGCCCGTTCAGGGAGCCCCAGCATTTT.

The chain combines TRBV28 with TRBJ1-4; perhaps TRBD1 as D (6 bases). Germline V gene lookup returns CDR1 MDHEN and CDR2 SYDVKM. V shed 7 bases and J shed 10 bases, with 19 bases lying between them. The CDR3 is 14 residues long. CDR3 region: CASTRGRGRGKLFF. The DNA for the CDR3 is TGTGCCAGCACTAGGGGCAGGGGAAGGGGAAAACTGTTTTTT.

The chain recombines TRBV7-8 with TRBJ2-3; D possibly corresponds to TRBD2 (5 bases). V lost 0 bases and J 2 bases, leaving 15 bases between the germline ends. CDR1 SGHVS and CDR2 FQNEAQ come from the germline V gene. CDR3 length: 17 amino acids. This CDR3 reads CASSLARVTSITDTQYF. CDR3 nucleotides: TGTGCCAGCAGCTTAGCGAGGGTCACCTCGATCACAGATACGCAGTATTTT.

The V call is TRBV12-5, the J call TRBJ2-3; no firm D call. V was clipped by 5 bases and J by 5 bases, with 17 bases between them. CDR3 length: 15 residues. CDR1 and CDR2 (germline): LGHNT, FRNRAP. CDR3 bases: TGTGCTAGTGGTCCCCCATGGGCTATACGAGATACGCAGTATTTT. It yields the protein CASGPPWAIRDTQYF.

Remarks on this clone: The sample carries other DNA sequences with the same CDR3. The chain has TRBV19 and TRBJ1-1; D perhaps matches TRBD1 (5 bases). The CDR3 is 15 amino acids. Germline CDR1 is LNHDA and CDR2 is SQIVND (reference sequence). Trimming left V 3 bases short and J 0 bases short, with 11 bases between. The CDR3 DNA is TGTGCCAGTAGTATTGTGTCAGGGTTGAACACTGAAGCTTTCTTT. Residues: CASSIVSGLNTEAFF.

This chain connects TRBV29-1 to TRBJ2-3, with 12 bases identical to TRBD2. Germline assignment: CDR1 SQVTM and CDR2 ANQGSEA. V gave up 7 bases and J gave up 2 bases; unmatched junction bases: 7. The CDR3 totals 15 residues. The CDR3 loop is CSGARLAGVTDTQYF. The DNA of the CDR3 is TGCAGCGGTGCCCGACTAGCGGGAGTCACAGATACGCAGTATTTT.

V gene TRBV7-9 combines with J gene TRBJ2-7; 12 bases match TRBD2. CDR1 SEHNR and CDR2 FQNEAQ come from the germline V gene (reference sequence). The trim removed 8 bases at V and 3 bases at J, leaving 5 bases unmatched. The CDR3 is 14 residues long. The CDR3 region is CASGVLAGGYEQYF. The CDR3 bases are TGTGCCAGCGGAGTACTAGCGGGAGGCTACGAGCAGTACTTC.

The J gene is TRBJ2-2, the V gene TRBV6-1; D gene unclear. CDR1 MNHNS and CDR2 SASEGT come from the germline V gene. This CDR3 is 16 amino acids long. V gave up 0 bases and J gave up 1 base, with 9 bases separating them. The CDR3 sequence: CASSEAGIRNTGELFF. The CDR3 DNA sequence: TGTGCCAGCAGTGAAGCGGGGATCAGGAACACCGGGGAGCTGTTTTTT.

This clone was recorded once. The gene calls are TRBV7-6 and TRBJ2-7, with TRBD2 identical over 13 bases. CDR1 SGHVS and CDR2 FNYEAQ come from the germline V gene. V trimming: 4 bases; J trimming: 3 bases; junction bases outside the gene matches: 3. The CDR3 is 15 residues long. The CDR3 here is CASSSRTSGSYEQYF. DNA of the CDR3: TGTGCCAGCAGCTCCCGGACTAGCGGGAGCTACGAGCAGTACTTC.

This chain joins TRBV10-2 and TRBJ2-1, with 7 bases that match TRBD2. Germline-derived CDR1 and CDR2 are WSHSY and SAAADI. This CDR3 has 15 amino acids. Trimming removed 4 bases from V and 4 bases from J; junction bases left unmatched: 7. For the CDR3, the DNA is TGCGCCAGCAGTGCCCCGGGAGGCCTTTACAATGAGCAGTTCTTC. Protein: CASSAPGGLYNEQFF.

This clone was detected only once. CDR3 nucleotide sequence: TGTGCCAGCAGCTTCTCCGCGACCTCATGGGGTGAGCAGTTCTTC. Its protein product is CASSFSATSWGEQFF. V and J are TRBV5-5 and TRBJ2-1; no definite D call. The CDR3 is made up of 15 amino acids. Deletions cut 2 bases from V and 9 bases from J, with 18 bases between. Germline lookup yields CDR1 SGHKS and CDR2 YYEKEE (reference sequence).

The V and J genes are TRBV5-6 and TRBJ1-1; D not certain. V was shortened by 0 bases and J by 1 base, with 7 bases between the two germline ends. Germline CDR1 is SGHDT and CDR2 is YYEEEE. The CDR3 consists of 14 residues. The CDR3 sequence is CASSLVQTNTEAFF. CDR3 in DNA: TGTGCCAGCAGCTTGGTGCAGACGAACACTGAAGCTTTCTTT.

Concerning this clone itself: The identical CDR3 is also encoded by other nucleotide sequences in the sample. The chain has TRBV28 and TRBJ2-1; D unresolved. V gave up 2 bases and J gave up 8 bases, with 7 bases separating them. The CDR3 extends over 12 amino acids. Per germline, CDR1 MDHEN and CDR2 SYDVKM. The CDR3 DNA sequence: TGTGCCAGCAGTTTAGTGAGAGATGAGCAGTTCTTC. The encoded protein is CASSLVRDEQFF.

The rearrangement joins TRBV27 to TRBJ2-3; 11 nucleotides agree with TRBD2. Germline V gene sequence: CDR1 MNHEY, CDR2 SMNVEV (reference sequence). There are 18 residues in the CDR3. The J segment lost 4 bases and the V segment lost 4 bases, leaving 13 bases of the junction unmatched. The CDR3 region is CASSSGIAGGLSPDTQYF. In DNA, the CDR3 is TGTGCCAGCAGTTCCGGGATAGCGGGAGGGCTTTCCCCAGATACGCAGTATTTT.

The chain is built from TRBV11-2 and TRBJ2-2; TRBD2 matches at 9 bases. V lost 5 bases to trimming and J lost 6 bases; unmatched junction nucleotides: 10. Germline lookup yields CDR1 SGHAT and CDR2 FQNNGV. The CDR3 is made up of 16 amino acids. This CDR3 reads CASSLRLAEASGELFF. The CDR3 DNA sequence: TGTGCCAGCAGCCTAAGACTAGCGGAGGCGTCCGGGGAGCTGTTTTTT.